The 2 T cell receptor beta chains below all came from one sample that was sequenced in a study of cytomegalovirus exposure and HLA in healthy donors (dated by TCRdb to about 2017). Library creation used the immunoSEQ multiplex PCR assay. For the multiplex PCR, a mixture combining 60 forward primers for TCR Vbeta segments and 13 reverse primers for TCR Jbeta segments was used. Sourced from immuneACCESS, this table was stored by TCRdb with only in-frame sequences that have V and J called. A share of the clones is absent; for the studies checked, an unresolved V gene accounts for under half, and the remainder has no known explanation. The sample's records list 150,000 or so clones. The ten largest make up 2.2% of the sample. Sequencing was carried out using PBMCs. These receptors were collected from a woman aged 18-29 years in good health and CMV-seronegative.

The V gene is TRBV11-2, the J gene TRBJ2-7, with 9 bases that match TRBD2. Germline V gives CDR1 SGHAT, CDR2 FQNNGV. Germline trimming cut 5 bases from V and 0 bases from J; bases unmatched to any gene: 8. The length of the CDR3 is 16 residues. The CDR3 region is CASSRLTSGCSYEQYF. CDR3 nucleotide sequence: TGTGCCAGCAGCCGCCTGACTAGCGGTTGCTCCTACGAGCAGTACTTC.

The CDR3 sequence: CASSPKLTSNSRYNEQFF. The CDR3 DNA reads TGTGCCAGCAGCCCGAAACTTACTAGTAACAGTCGGTACAATGAGCAGTTCTTC. J is TRBJ2-1 and V is TRBV7-9, with D possibly matching TRBD2 (5 bases). The CDR3 sequence is 18 residues long. V was clipped by 5 bases and J by 4 bases, with 24 bases between them. CDR1 is SEHNR and CDR2 is FQNEAQ in the germline V gene (reference sequence).